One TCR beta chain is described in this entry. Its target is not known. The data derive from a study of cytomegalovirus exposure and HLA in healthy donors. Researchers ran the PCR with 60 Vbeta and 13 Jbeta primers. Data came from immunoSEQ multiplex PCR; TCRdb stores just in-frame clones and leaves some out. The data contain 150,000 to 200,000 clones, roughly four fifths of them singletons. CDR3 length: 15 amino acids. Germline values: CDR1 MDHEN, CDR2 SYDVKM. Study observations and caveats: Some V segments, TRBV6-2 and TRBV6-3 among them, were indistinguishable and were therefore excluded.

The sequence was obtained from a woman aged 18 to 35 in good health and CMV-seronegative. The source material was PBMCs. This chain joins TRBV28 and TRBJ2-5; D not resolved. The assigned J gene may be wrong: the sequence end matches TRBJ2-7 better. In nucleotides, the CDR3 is TGTGCCAGCAGTTTACCCACTACCAACTCCTACGAGCAGTACTTC. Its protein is CASSLPTTNSYEQYF.